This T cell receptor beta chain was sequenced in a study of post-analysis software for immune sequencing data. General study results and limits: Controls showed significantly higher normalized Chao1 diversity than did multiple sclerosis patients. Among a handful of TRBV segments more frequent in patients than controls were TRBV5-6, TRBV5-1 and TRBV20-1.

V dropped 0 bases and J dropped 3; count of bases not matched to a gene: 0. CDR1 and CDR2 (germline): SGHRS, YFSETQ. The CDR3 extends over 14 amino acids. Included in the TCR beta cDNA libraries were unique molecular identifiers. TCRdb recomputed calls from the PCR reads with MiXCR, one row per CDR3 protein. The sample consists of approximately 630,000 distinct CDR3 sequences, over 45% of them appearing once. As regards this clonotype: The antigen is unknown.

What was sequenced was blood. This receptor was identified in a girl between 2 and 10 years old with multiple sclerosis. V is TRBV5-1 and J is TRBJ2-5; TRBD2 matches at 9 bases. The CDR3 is CASSLERGEETQYF. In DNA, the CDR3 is TGCGCCAGCAGCTTGGAGCGGGGGGAAGAGACCCAGTACTTC.